Below are 24 T cell receptor beta chains sequenced from a single sample in a study of identical twins. TCRdb reprocessed the 5' RACE reads via MiXCR and lists one record per CDR3 protein. The sample has approximately 590,000 distinct CDR3 sequences, more than 9% seen once. These records were also assigned to another study, of yellow fever vaccine responses in identical twins.

The sequenced sample was PBMCs. These receptors originate from a woman under 30 in good health.

This clonotype was detected a few times. CDR3 in DNA: TGTGCCAGCAGTTATCGAGGGAAGGTTGAGCAGTTCTTC. This gives the protein CASSYRGKVEQFF. This chain links TRBV28 with TRBJ2-1, with D tentatively TRBD2 (5 bases). Germline-derived CDR1 and CDR2 are MDHEN and SYDVKM. Trimming left V 4 bases short and J 9 bases short, with 13 bases between. CDR3 length: 13 amino acids.

This clonotype occurred once. The chain links TRBV30 to TRBJ2-7, with D possibly being TRBD1 (6 bases). The germline CDR1 and CDR2 sequences are GTSNPN and SVGIG (reference sequence). V was pared by 3 bases and J by 2 bases, with 20 bases between. The CDR3 is 16 amino acids. The CDR3 is CAWSEPLGTSTYEQYF. The DNA for the CDR3 is TGTGCCTGGAGCGAACCCCTCGGGACATCGACCTACGAGCAGTACTTC.

This clonotype was seen repeatedly, ten times or more. The rearrangement joins TRBV12-3 or TRBV12-4 to TRBJ1-5; D remains unclear. CDR3 length equals 12 residues. Trimming took 3 bases from V and 2 from J, leaving 2 bases between them. The CDR3 DNA reads as TGTGCCAGCAGTTTTCGCAATCAGCCCCAGCATTTT. Residues: CASSFRNQPQHF.

The genes are TRBV18 and TRBJ2-5; the match to TRBD1 covers 11 bases. The CDR3 runs 16 residues. The germline CDR1 and CDR2 sequences are KGHSH and LQKENI. The V and J ends lost 3 bases and 3 bases, in that order; junction bases with no gene match: 6. CDR3 protein: CASSPLGQGAEETQYF. Here the CDR3 DNA reads TGTGCCAGCTCACCGCTCGGACAGGGGGCCGAAGAGACCCAGTACTTC.

This clonotype was detected many times. The rearrangement links TRBV28 to TRBJ2-7; possible D gene TRBD2, 7 bases. The CDR3 length is 15 residues. The germline V and J ends were trimmed by 7 bases and 1 base, with 17 bases remaining between them. Germline CDR1 reads MDHEN; CDR2 reads SYDVKM. In DNA, the CDR3 is TGTGCCAGCACGCGAGGGGGGGCCAATTCCTACGAGCAGTACTTC. This codes for CASTRGGANSYEQYF. The full variable domain, its missing parts supplied by reference TRBV28 and TRBJ2-7, is DVKVTQSSRYLVKRTGEKVFLECVQDMDHENMFWYRQDPGLGLRLIYFSYDVKMKEKGDIPEGYSVSREKKERFSLILESASTNQTSMYLCASTRGGANSYEQYFGPGTRLTVT.

This clonotype was seen only a few times. The genes are TRBV29-1 and TRBJ2-7; perhaps D is TRBD1 or TRBD2 (5 bases each). The V end lost 6 bases, the J end lost 3 bases, and 15 bases lay between the germline ends. This CDR3 region has 13 residues. The V gene's germline CDR1 is SQVTM and CDR2 ANQGSEA. The CDR3 spells CSVGQGADYEQYF. DNA for the CDR3: TGCAGCGTGGGCCAGGGAGCGGACTACGAGCAGTACTTC.

The CDR3 nucleotides are TGTGCCAGCAGTCCAACCCCGGGCTACAATGAGCAGTTCTTC. This sequence encodes CASSPTPGYNEQFF. The chain combines TRBV27 with TRBJ2-1, with unresolved D. CDR1 and CDR2 (germline): MNHEY, SMNVEV (reference sequence). This CDR3 has 14 amino acids. V was clipped by 5 bases and J by 3 bases, with 11 bases between them.

The chain is built from TRBV5-1 and TRBJ2-7; the D gene is possibly TRBD2 (7 bases). This CDR3 is 14 amino acids long. Looked up from germline, CDR1 is SGHRS and CDR2 is YFSETQ. Trimming removed 2 bases at V and 4 bases at J, with 13 bases between. The chain's CDR3 is CASSFRGGTYEQYF. CDR3 coding DNA: TGCGCCAGCAGCTTTAGGGGGGGCACGTACGAGCAGTACTTC.

This clonotype was seen a handful of times. The chain employs TRBV7-2 and TRBJ2-7, with D possibly matching TRBD2 (5 bases). This CDR3 has 14 residues. Trimming removed 3 bases at V and 2 bases at J, with 11 bases between. Looked up from germline, CDR1 is SGHTA and CDR2 is FQGNSA. The CDR3 here is CASSLSPGTYEQYF. The CDR3, as DNA: TGTGCCAGCAGCTTGAGTCCCGGGACCTACGAGCAGTACTTC.

This clonotype was recorded at least ten times. The chain links TRBV18 to TRBJ2-7; TRBD1 matches 7 bases. CDR3 length: 15 residues. Trimming took 2 bases from V and 0 from J; bases not matched to a gene: 4. The germline CDR1 and CDR2 sequences are KGHSH and LQKENI. CDR3 protein: CASSPSTGSSYEQYF. CDR3 nucleotide sequence: TGTGCCAGCTCACCATCGACAGGGAGCTCCTACGAGCAGTACTTC.

The table lists this clonotype with many counts. This sequence joins TRBV12-3 or TRBV12-4 and TRBJ2-7; either TRBD1 or TRBD2 may fit D (5 bases each). Trimming left V 7 bases short and J 2 bases short, with 12 bases between. The length of the CDR3 is 13 residues. The CDR3 DNA follows: TGTGCCAGCAAACGTATGGGACCCTACGAGCAGTACTTC. Its translation: CASKRMGPYEQYF.

This sequence joins TRBV7-9 and TRBJ1-4, with D unclear. Germline V gene data show CDR1 as SEHNR and CDR2 as FQNEAQ (reference sequence). The CDR3 is made up of 16 amino acids. V was cut by 5 bases and J by 0 bases, with 13 bases left in between. CDR3 loop: CASSQDPGATNEKLFF. The CDR3 nucleotides are TGTGCCAGCAGCCAAGACCCTGGAGCAACTAATGAAAAACTGTTTTTT.

This rearrangement joins TRBV12-3 or TRBV12-4 to TRBJ2-6, with TRBD2 as a possible D gene (6 bases). The CDR3 extends over 17 amino acids. Trimming left V 6 bases short and J 0 bases short, with 15 bases between. CDR3 sequence reads: CASSLETGGSGANVLTF. CDR3 nucleotide sequence: TGTGCCAGCAGCCTAGAAACCGGGGGCTCTGGGGCCAACGTCCTGACTTTC.

CDR3 sequence (DNA): TGTGCCAGCAGCTTGTTCTTTAGGGGGGACCAAGAGACCCAGTACTTC. Encoded protein: CASSLFFRGDQETQYF. The chain carries TRBV5-6 and TRBJ2-5; either TRBD1 or TRBD2 may fit D (6 bases each). This CDR3 is built from 16 residues. The V and J ends lost 1 base and 0 bases respectively, with 13 bases between them. CDR1 is SGHDT and CDR2 is YYEEEE in the germline V gene.

This chain uses TRBV7-2 with TRBJ1-5; D gene ambiguous. V was clipped by 3 bases and J by 6 bases, with 6 bases between them. The CDR3 is 12 residues long. Germline lookup yields CDR1 SGHTA and CDR2 FQGNSA. DNA of the CDR3: TGTGCCAGCAGCTTGCAATCTCAGCCCCAGCATTTT. Its translation: CASSLQSQPQHF.

For the CDR3, the DNA is TGCGCCAGCAGCTTGGAGGGGACTAGCGGGGCTGAGCAGTTCTTC. Its protein is CASSLEGTSGAEQFF. This chain joins TRBV5-1 and TRBJ2-1; 13 bases match TRBD2. This CDR3 is built from 15 residues. CDR1 is SGHRS and CDR2 is YFSETQ in the germline V gene. V lost 0 bases to trimming and J lost 9 bases; unmatched junction nucleotides: 3. Using reference TRBV5-1 and TRBJ2-1 for the parts outside the CDR3, the full variable domain is KAGVTQTPRYLIKTRGQQVTLSCSPISGHRSVSWYQQTPGQGLQFLFEYFSETQRNKGNFPGRFSGRQFSNSRSEMNVSTLELGDSALYLCASSLEGTSGAEQFFGPGTRLTVL.

In this sample, this clonotype turned up a few times. The rearrangement joins TRBV7-3 to TRBJ2-1; unclear D gene. Germline CDR1 is SGHTA and CDR2 is FQGTGA. V lost 4 bases to trimming and J lost 5 bases, with 15 bases between them. The CDR3 has 15 residues. CDR3 sequence reads: CASSSGRRENNEQFF. The DNA for the CDR3 is TGTGCCAGCAGCTCCGGCCGCCGTGAGAACAATGAGCAGTTCTTC.

This clonotype was detected ten times or more. The chain employs TRBV6-1 and TRBJ2-7; 8 positions agree with TRBD2. Germline V gives CDR1 MNHNS, CDR2 SASEGT. The CDR3 is 14 amino acids. Unmatched junction bases numbered 6, after V lost 6 bases and J lost 2 bases. For the CDR3, the DNA is TGTGCCAGCAGCGAAACTAGCGGAACCTACGAGCAGTACTTC. Translating it yields CASSETSGTYEQYF.

V and J are TRBV5-5 and TRBJ1-6; weak D call: TRBD1 (6 bases). V lost 0 bases and J lost 7, with 11 bases in between. The CDR3 runs 15 residues. Germline V gene data show CDR1 as SGHKS and CDR2 as YYEKEE (reference sequence). Here the CDR3 DNA reads TGTGCCAGCAGCTTGGTTCCAGGGGAGAATTCACCCCTCCACTTT. Its protein is CASSLVPGENSPLHF. The full variable domain, rest sourced from reference TRBV5-5 and TRBJ1-6, is DAGVTQSPTHLIKTRGQQVTLRCSPISGHKSVSWYQQVLGQGPQFIFQYYEKEERGRGNFPDRFSARQFPNYSSELNVNALLLGDSALYLCASSLVPGENSPLHFGNGTRLTVT.

Ten or more counts support this clonotype. V is TRBV29-1 and J is TRBJ1-1; D is perhaps TRBD1 (6 bases). The germline gives CDR1 SQVTM, CDR2 ANQGSEA. The length of the CDR3 is 10 residues. V gave up 7 bases and J gave up 6 bases, with 9 bases separating them. The CDR3 coding sequence is TGCAGCGCCGACAGGTCTGAAGCTTTCTTT. Encoded protein: CSADRSEAFF.

This clonotype appeared many times. V is TRBV5-1 and J is TRBJ2-7; TRBD2 matches at 7 bases. Germline V gene data show CDR1 as SGHRS and CDR2 as YFSETQ. With 3 bases clipped from V and 2 bases from J, the junction kept 8 bases outside the gene matches. The CDR3 runs 15 residues. Written as DNA, the CDR3 is TGCGCCAGCAGCTCGAGTGATGGGGGGGCCTACGAGCAGTACTTC. Residues: CASSSSDGGAYEQYF.

This clonotype was recorded at least ten times. J is TRBJ1-5 and V is TRBV5-5; D unclear. The CDR3 is 14 amino acids. Germline CDR1 reads SGHKS; CDR2 reads YYEKEE (reference sequence). Deletions cut 0 bases from V and 2 bases from J, with 6 bases between. CDR3 nucleotides: TGTGCCAGCAGCTTGGAAGTGGGCAATCAGCCCCAGCATTTT. This sequence encodes CASSLEVGNQPQHF.

This clonotype showed up just a few times. This chain connects TRBV13 to TRBJ2-5; weak D call: TRBD1 (6 bases). Germline V gene data show CDR1 as PRHDT and CDR2 as FYEKMQ (reference sequence). The V end lost 1 base, the J end lost 2 bases, and 14 bases lay between the germline ends. The CDR3 covers 16 residues. CDR3 nucleotide sequence: TGTGCCAGCAGCTTAGCCCTCCAGGGGAATCAAGAGACCCAGTACTTC. Amino acid sequence: CASSLALQGNQETQYF.

The V gene is TRBV6-2 or TRBV6-3, the J gene TRBJ2-1; no reliable D call. Germline CDR1 is MNHEY and CDR2 is SVGEGT. The CDR3 contains 12 residues. Between the trimmed V and J ends, which lost 6 bases and 11 bases, there was a span of 14 bases. CDR3 DNA: TGTGCCAGCAGCCCGGCGGCCCCCAAGCAGTTCTTC. As protein: CASSPAAPKQFF.